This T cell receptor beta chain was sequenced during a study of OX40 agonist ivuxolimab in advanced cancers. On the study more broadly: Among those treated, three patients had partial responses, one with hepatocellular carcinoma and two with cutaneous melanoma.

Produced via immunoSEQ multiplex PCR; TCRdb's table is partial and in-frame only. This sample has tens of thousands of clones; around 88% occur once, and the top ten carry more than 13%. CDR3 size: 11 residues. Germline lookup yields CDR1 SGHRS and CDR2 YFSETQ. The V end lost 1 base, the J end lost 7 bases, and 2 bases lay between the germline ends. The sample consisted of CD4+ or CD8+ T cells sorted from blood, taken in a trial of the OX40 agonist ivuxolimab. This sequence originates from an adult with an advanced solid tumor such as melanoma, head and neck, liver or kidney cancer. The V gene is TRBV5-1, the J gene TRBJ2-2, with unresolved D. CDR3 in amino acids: CASSLSGELFF. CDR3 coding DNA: TGCGCCAGCAGCTTGAGCGGGGAGCTGTTTTTT. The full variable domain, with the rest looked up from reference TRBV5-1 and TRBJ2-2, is KAGVTQTPRYLIKTRGQQVTLSCSPISGHRSVSWYQQTPGQGLQFLFEYFSETQRNKGNFPGRFSGRQFSNSRSEMNVSTLELGDSALYLCASSLSGELFFGEGSRLTVL.